These 31 T cell receptor beta chains originate from one sample sequenced in a study of cytotoxic CD8 clonotypes in ibrutinib-treated CLL (dated by TCRdb to the early 2020s). The method behind the library was the immunoSEQ multiplex PCR assay. TCRdb retrieved this table from immuneACCESS and kept in-frame rearrangements only. Not all clones are present; in checked studies, unresolved V genes account for under half, and no reason is known for the remainder. In this sample the table shows some 200,000 clones, over 55% of which occur a single time. The ten largest clones take up about an eighth of the sample. This sample's time point label indicates: 20 to 25 months on ibrutinib. The sample in question was PBMCs, obtained after 24 months of ibrutinib treatment. The receptors stem from a human donor with chronic lymphocytic leukemia.

The chain joins TRBV5-4 to TRBJ2-7, with 12 bases that match TRBD2. Germline CDR1 SGHNT, CDR2 YYREEE (reference sequence). The CDR3 has 15 amino acids. V lost 3 bases and J lost 4; bases outside the gene matches: 5. As DNA, the CDR3 is TGTGCCAGCAGCTCCCCTAGCGGGAGGGATTACGAGCAGTACTTC. Protein sequence: CASSSPSGRDYEQYF.

The chain uses TRBV4-1 and TRBJ2-7; the D gene is possibly TRBD2 (6 bases). There are 14 residues in the CDR3. CDR1 and CDR2 (germline): MGHRA, YSYEKL. With 4 bases removed from V and 2 bases from J, the gap between germline ends came to 12 bases. CDR3 nucleotides: TGCGCCAGCAGCCTGCGGGACGGAGCCTACGAGCAGTACTTC. Its protein product is CASSLRDGAYEQYF.

This sequence joins TRBV5-1 and TRBJ2-5; 8 nucleotides line up with TRBD2. The CDR3 runs to 15 residues. Germline V gene sequence: CDR1 SGHRS, CDR2 YFSETQ. Trimming cost V 1 base and J 4 bases; bases outside gene matches: 6. The CDR3 sequence is CASSLLAGYLETQYF. CDR3 in DNA: TGCGCCAGCAGCTTGTTAGCGGGATATCTAGAGACCCAGTACTTC. The full variable domain, completed using reference TRBV5-1 and TRBJ2-5, is KAGVTQTPRYLIKTRGQQVTLSCSPISGHRSVSWYQQTPGQGLQFLFEYFSETQRNKGNFPGRFSGRQFSNSRSEMNVSTLELGDSALYLCASSLLAGYLETQYFGPGTRLLVL.

The V and J genes are TRBV30 and TRBJ2-3; D tentatively reads TRBD1 or TRBD2 (5 bases each). This CDR3 has 15 residues. Germline V gene sequence: CDR1 GTSNPN, CDR2 SVGIG (reference sequence). Trimming left V 2 bases short and J 2 bases short, with 14 bases between. The CDR3, as DNA: TGTGCCTGGAGTCCCGGGACGGCGACCACAGATACGCAGTATTTT. As protein: CAWSPGTATTDTQYF.

V gene TRBV5-6 combines with J gene TRBJ2-3, with TRBD2 matching over 14 bases. Germline values: CDR1 SGHDT, CDR2 YYEEEE. The junction had 5 bases not matched to a gene; V was cut back by 4 bases and J by 4 bases. CDR3 length: 16 residues. CDR3 sequence (DNA): TGTGCCAGCAGCCCGGGACTAGCGGGAGCCCCAGATACGCAGTATTTT. This sequence encodes CASSPGLAGAPDTQYF.

J is TRBJ1-1 and V is TRBV27; the D is unclear. This CDR3 has 13 amino acids. Germline V gene lookup returns CDR1 MNHEY and CDR2 SMNVEV (reference sequence). Trimming removed 5 bases at V and 1 base at J, with 8 bases between. CDR3 coding DNA: TGTGCCAGCAGTACGGAGACGAACACTGAAGCTTTCTTT. This sequence encodes CASSTETNTEAFF.

The gene calls are TRBV29-1 and TRBJ2-5; D tentatively reads TRBD1 or TRBD2 (7 bases each). CDR3 length: 13 residues. Germline CDR1 SQVTM, CDR2 ANQGSEA. V was clipped by 7 bases and J by 4 bases, with 16 bases between them. The CDR3 region is CSARQGGSETQYF. CDR3 nucleotide sequence: TGCAGCGCCAGACAGGGAGGGTCAGAGACCCAGTACTTC.

The chain is built from TRBV7-2 and TRBJ1-2; D unclear. CDR1 SGHTA and CDR2 FQGNSA come from the germline V gene. V was cut by 1 base and J by 1 base, with 7 bases left in between. The CDR3 covers 14 residues. CDR3 sequence reads: CASSLDVLNYGYTF. CDR3 sequence (DNA): TGTGCCAGCAGCTTAGACGTACTTAACTATGGCTACACCTTC.

The chain couples TRBV27 to TRBJ2-7, with 8 bases that match TRBD1. Germline CDR1 MNHEY, CDR2 SMNVEV (reference sequence). The J segment lost 2 bases and the V segment lost 1 base, leaving 4 bases of the junction unmatched. The CDR3 runs to 15 residues. In nucleotides, the CDR3 is TGTGCCAGCAGTTTATTTTTGGACAGGGCCTACGAGCAGTACTTC. Protein sequence: CASSLFLDRAYEQYF.

The table lists this clone with many counts. This rearrangement joins TRBV4-2 to TRBJ2-5; D is ambiguous. Per germline, CDR1 LGHNA and CDR2 YNFKEQ. The CDR3 consists of 16 residues. Deletions cut 3 bases from V and 2 bases from J, with 16 bases between. The CDR3 sequence: CASSQLRAGTQETQYF. CDR3 sequence (DNA): TGTGCCAGCAGCCAGCTCCGGGCAGGCACTCAAGAGACCCAGTACTTC.

This clone was counted between two and nine times. This rearrangement joins TRBV2 to TRBJ1-1; a possible D gene is TRBD1 (5 bases). The V end lost 4 bases, the J end lost 2 bases, and 11 bases lay between the germline ends. CDR1 is SNHLY and CDR2 is FYNNEI in the germline V gene. The CDR3 sequence is 14 residues long. CDR3 sequence (DNA): TGTGCCAGCAGTGTGGGGAGGGGCAACACTGAAGCTTTCTTT. Translation: CASSVGRGNTEAFF.

This clone was detected only a few times. As DNA, the CDR3 is TGTGCCAGCAGCTTAGACAGGGGGCTAAATGAGCAGTTCTTC. It is translated as CASSLDRGLNEQFF. The chain is built from TRBV7-2 and TRBJ2-1; TRBD1 agrees at 9 bases. Per the germline V gene, CDR1 is SGHTA and CDR2 is FQGNSA. The CDR3 length is 14 residues. Losses at the gene ends were 1 base for V and 7 bases for J; bases not matched to a gene: 2.

The rearrangement uses TRBV13 and TRBJ2-7; possible D gene TRBD2, 6 bases. This CDR3 region has 13 residues. V shed 4 bases and J shed 3 bases, with 10 bases lying between them. CDR1 and CDR2 from the germline V gene are PRHDT and FYEKMQ (reference sequence). In DNA form, the CDR3 reads TGTGCCAGCAGCTCGGGACTCCGCTACGAGCAGTACTTC. Translation: CASSSGLRYEQYF. The full variable domain, its missing parts supplied by reference TRBV13 and TRBJ2-7, is AAGVIQSPRHLIKEKRETATLKCYPIPRHDTVYWYQQGPGQDPQFLISFYEKMQSDKGSIPDRFSAQQFSDYHSELNMSSLELGDSALYFCASSSGLRYEQYFGPGTRLTVT.

The chain recombines TRBV5-4 with TRBJ1-2, with unresolved D. Per germline, CDR1 SGHNT and CDR2 YYREEE (reference sequence). The CDR3 contains 13 residues. V was pared by 0 bases and J by 8 bases, with 11 bases between. CDR3 sequence (DNA): TGTGCCAGCAGCTTGGACCGCCCCTACGGCTACACCTTC. Encoded protein: CASSLDRPYGYTF.

This CDR3 reads CASSEATARGAFF. CDR3 in DNA: TGTGCCAGCAGTGAAGCGACCGCCCGGGGGGCTTTCTTT. V and J are TRBV2 and TRBJ1-1; D may be TRBD1 (5 bases). The CDR3 loop spans 13 amino acids. CDR1 is SNHLY, CDR2 FYNNEI, per germline. V was clipped by 0 bases and J by 11 bases, with 13 bases between them. Based on the CDR3 plus reference TRBV2 and TRBJ1-1, the full variable domain is EPEVTQTPSHQVTQMGQEVILRCVPISNHLYFYWYRQILGQKVEFLVSFYNNEISEKSEIFDDQFSVERPDGSNFTLKIRSTKLEDSAMYFCASSEATARGAFFGQGTRLTVV.

This chain links TRBV5-6 with TRBJ1-1, with TRBD1 identical over 7 bases. V trimming: 4 bases; J trimming: 0 bases; junction bases outside the gene matches: 9. The CDR3 has 16 amino acids. CDR1 SGHDT and CDR2 YYEEEE come from the germline V gene. The CDR3 loop reads CASSEVTGTVNTEAFF. The CDR3, as DNA: TGTGCCAGCAGCGAAGTAACCGGGACAGTGAACACTGAAGCTTTCTTT.

This clone was detected only a few times. The CDR3 DNA sequence: TGTGCCAGCAGCTTAGCGGTTCGGGAGCAGTTCTTC. It yields the protein CASSLAVREQFF. The V gene is TRBV7-9, the J gene TRBJ2-1; D gene unclear. CDR1 and CDR2 from the germline V gene are SEHNR and FQNEAQ (reference sequence). There are 12 residues in the CDR3. The V end lost 0 bases, the J end lost 10 bases, and 7 bases lay between the germline ends.

This clone was seen more than once but under ten times. This chain connects TRBV10-3 to TRBJ1-5, with D possibly being TRBD1 (5 bases). From germline, CDR1 is ENHRY and CDR2 SYGVKD. Trimming stripped 0 bases from V and 9 bases from J, with 15 bases between. The CDR3 runs 15 residues. This CDR3 is CAISESEGAMGPQHF. As DNA, the CDR3 is TGTGCCATCAGTGAGTCTGAAGGGGCCATGGGGCCCCAGCATTTT.

This chain uses TRBV5-1 with TRBJ1-4; 10 bases are a match to TRBD1. Germline V CDR1 and CDR2: SGHRS, YFSETQ. After removal of 3 bases from V and 5 bases from J, the junction contained 4 bases not matched to a gene. This CDR3 spans 15 amino acids. CDR3 protein: CASSSTDRGNEKLFF. The CDR3 nucleotides are TGCGCCAGCAGCTCTACGGACAGGGGGAATGAAAAACTGTTTTTT.

The chain joins TRBV2 to TRBJ1-5; no firm D call. Germline-derived CDR1 and CDR2 are SNHLY and FYNNEI. The V and J ends lost 7 bases and 7 bases respectively, with 11 bases between them. The CDR3 totals 12 residues. CDR3 nucleotide sequence: TGTGCCAGCACCTCGGTGGGGCAGCCCCAGCATTTT. Protein: CASTSVGQPQHF.

This chain links TRBV7-2 with TRBJ2-7; no clear D. Trimming cost V 2 bases and J 4 bases, with 9 bases left between them. The germline CDR1 and CDR2 sequences are SGHTA and FQGNSA. This CDR3 comprises 13 residues. CDR3 DNA sequence: TGTGCCAGCAGCTTAAGGATGGGGTACGAGCAGTACTTC. Protein product: CASSLRMGYEQYF.

The chain joins TRBV5-1 to TRBJ2-7, with D perhaps matching TRBD2 (5 bases). CDR3 length: 16 residues. Germline V gene sequence: CDR1 SGHRS, CDR2 YFSETQ. Trimming stripped 0 bases from V and 3 bases from J, with 16 bases between. The CDR3 region has the DNA TGCGCCAGCAGCTTGGTCGGCCTAGCAAATCACTACGAGCAGTACTTC. Encoded protein: CASSLVGLANHYEQYF.

The V gene is TRBV6-1, the J gene TRBJ2-3, with 14 nucleotides matching TRBD2. There are 15 residues in the CDR3. Per the germline V gene, CDR1 is MNHNS and CDR2 is SASEGT. The junction had 4 bases not matched to a gene; V was cut back by 5 bases and J by 6 bases. The CDR3 here is CASSSTSGRVDTQYF. The CDR3 DNA follows: TGTGCCAGCAGTTCGACTAGCGGGAGGGTTGATACGCAGTATTTT.

This clone was counted a few times. The V call is TRBV4-2, the J call TRBJ2-7, with 12 bases aligning to TRBD1. Germline CDR1 LGHNA, CDR2 YNFKEQ. V shed 0 bases, J shed 3 bases, and the junction held 9 bases outside the gene matches. The CDR3 spans 18 residues. The CDR3, as DNA: TGTGCCAGCAGCCAAGATACGGGGACAGGGGGCCCCTACTACGAGCAGTACTTC. Protein product: CASSQDTGTGGPYYEQYF.

The CDR3 loop reads CASRPDFEWTQYF. The CDR3 DNA is TGTGCCAGCAGGCCGGACTTTGAGTGGACCCAGTACTTC. This chain links TRBV28 with TRBJ2-5, with D perhaps matching TRBD2 (5 bases). Germline V gives CDR1 MDHEN, CDR2 SYDVKM. V was clipped by 6 bases and J by 7 bases, with 15 bases between them. The CDR3 loop spans 13 amino acids.

This clone was seen more than once but under ten times. The rearrangement links TRBV6-5 to TRBJ1-3, with a weak D call TRBD1 (5 bases). This CDR3 is 16 amino acids long. The germline V gene has CDR1 MNHEY and CDR2 SVGAGI. V gave up 2 bases and J gave up 2 bases, with 13 bases separating them. The CDR3 DNA follows: TGTGCCAGCAGTTACATTGCGGGACTGGCTGGAAACACCATATATTTT. Its protein product is CASSYIAGLAGNTIYF.

V is TRBV27 and J is TRBJ1-5, with D tentatively TRBD1 (5 bases). Germline V lookup: CDR1 MNHEY, CDR2 SMNVEV (reference sequence). The V end was cut by 2 bases, the J end by 4 bases, with 6 bases between. The CDR3 is 13 residues long. For the CDR3, the DNA is TGTGCCAGCAGTTTACGGGGGAATCAGCCCCAGCATTTT. Its translation: CASSLRGNQPQHF.

V is TRBV18 and J is TRBJ1-3; D unresolved. Deletions cut 3 bases from V and 0 bases from J, with 9 bases between. The germline gives CDR1 KGHSH, CDR2 LQKENI. The CDR3 consists of 15 residues. CDR3 in amino acids: CASSPNSVSGNTIYF. The DNA for the CDR3 is TGTGCCAGCTCACCGAACTCAGTCTCTGGAAACACCATATATTTT.

The table lists this clone with a few counts. The chain employs TRBV28 and TRBJ1-4; no firm D call. Germline V gene lookup returns CDR1 MDHEN and CDR2 SYDVKM. The CDR3 spans 15 residues. V was trimmed by 6 bases and J by 0 bases, leaving 11 bases between them. This CDR3 reads CASRTLTATNEKLFF. The DNA for the CDR3 is TGTGCCAGCAGGACCCTGACGGCAACTAATGAAAAACTGTTTTTT. The full variable domain, in which reference TRBV28 and TRBJ1-4 provide the parts outside the CDR3, is DVKVTQSSRYLVKRTGEKVFLECVQDMDHENMFWYRQDPGLGLRLIYFSYDVKMKEKGDIPEGYSVSREKKERFSLILESASTNQTSMYLCASRTLTATNEKLFFGSGTQLSVL.

The chain combines TRBV4-3 with TRBJ2-5, with 9 bases lining up with TRBD1. V trimming: 5 bases; J trimming: 5 bases; junction bases outside the gene matches: 9. This CDR3 is 15 amino acids long. Germline CDR1 is LGHNA and CDR2 is YSLEER. The CDR3 here is CASSSIQGAGETQYF. Written as DNA, the CDR3 is TGCGCCAGCAGCTCAATACAGGGGGCCGGTGAGACCCAGTACTTC.

The rearrangement uses TRBV5-6 and TRBJ2-7; D is possibly TRBD1 (6 bases). Germline V gene data show CDR1 as SGHDT and CDR2 as YYEEEE. Trimming removed 6 bases from V and 2 bases from J, with 15 bases in between. This CDR3 has 14 amino acids. CDR3 nucleotides: TGTGCCAGCATCGAATTTGGACAGCCCTACGAGCAGTACTTC. Translating gives CASIEFGQPYEQYF.